The clone carrying this TCR beta chain was picked up a small number of times. The data were obtained in a study of blood T cell repertoires in COVID-19. Across the whole study: Samples taken during acute and convalescent COVID-19 were collected in the United States, Italy and Spain. T cells, B-cell-depleted T cells, or PBMCs provided the cDNA or gDNA that served as material.

This CDR3 contains 14 residues. The germline V gene has CDR1 SGHDT and CDR2 YYEEEE. V lost 0 bases and J lost 6, with 11 bases in between. In the study's own analysis: From reference gene primer amplification, estimates of nucleated cell counts were derived. Produced via immunoSEQ multiplex PCR; TCRdb's table is partial and in-frame only. V, J and clone size derive from that table, while D and trimming were established from the DNA sequence. This table has over 250,000 clones, 83% appearing once. Sequenced: peripheral blood. The TCR comes from a woman aged 50 to 65 who had recovered from COVID-19. The V call is TRBV5-6, the J call TRBJ2-3; no clear D gene. The CDR3 here is CASSLAPTGDTQYF. Written as DNA, the CDR3 is TGTGCCAGCAGCTTGGCGCCCACCGGGGATACGCAGTATTTT.